Given below is one T cell receptor (beta chain) in context. This clone showed up just a few times. The antigen it recognizes is unknown. No base qualities exist here, and no much larger clone lies one base off it. Looking up the germline V gene yields CDR1 SNHLY and CDR2 FYNNEI. The cysteine opens and the phenylalanine closes a CDR3 of 13 amino acids. CDR3 DNA only is kept here, 39 bases in frame from base 1. V sheds 6 bases and J sheds 6 bases, leaving 14 bases between their ends. The receptor library was made with the immunoSEQ multiplex PCR assay. Sourced from immuneACCESS, this table was stored by TCRdb with only in-frame sequences that have V and J called. A share of the clones is absent; for the studies checked, an unresolved V gene accounts for under half, and the remainder has no known explanation. For this sample there are some 130,000 clones; approximately 90% appear just once. The ten largest clones add up to 2% to 3% of the sample.

This sample is drawn from a study of control samples from healthy donors and cancer patients (dated by TCRdb to about 2020). This receptor chain uses TRBV2 and TRBJ1-1; there is no confident call for the D gene. Sequencing input: blood. The receptor comes from a man aged 35 to 55 in good health. The CDR3 sequence is CASRVIVTSEAFF. The nucleotide sequence is given as TGTGCCAGCAGGGTCATTGTAACCTCTGAAGCTTTCTTT.